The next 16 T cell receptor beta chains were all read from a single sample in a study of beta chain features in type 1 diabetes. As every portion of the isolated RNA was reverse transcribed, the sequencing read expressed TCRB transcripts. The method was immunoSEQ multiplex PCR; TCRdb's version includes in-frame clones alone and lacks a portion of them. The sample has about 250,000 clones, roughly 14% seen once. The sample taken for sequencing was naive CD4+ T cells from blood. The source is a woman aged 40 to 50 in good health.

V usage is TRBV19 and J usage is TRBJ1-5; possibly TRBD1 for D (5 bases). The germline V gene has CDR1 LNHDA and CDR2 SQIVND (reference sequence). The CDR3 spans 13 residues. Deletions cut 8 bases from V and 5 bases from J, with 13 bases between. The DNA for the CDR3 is TGTGCCAGTGAAACAGGAAAATATCAGCCCCAGCATTTT. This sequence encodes CASETGKYQPQHF.

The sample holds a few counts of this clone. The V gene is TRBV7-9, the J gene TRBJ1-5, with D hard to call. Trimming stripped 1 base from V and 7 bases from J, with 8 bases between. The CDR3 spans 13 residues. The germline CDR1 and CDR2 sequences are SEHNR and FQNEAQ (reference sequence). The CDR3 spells CASSLESGQPQHF. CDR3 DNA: TGTGCCAGCAGCTTAGAATCGGGGCAGCCCCAGCATTTT. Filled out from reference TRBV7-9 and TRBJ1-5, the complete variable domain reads DTGVSQNPRHKITKRGQNVTFRCDPISEHNRLYWYRQTLGQGPEFLTYFQNEAQLEKSRLLSDRFSAERPKGSFSTLEIQRTEQGDSAMYLCASSLESGQPQHFGDGTRLSIL.

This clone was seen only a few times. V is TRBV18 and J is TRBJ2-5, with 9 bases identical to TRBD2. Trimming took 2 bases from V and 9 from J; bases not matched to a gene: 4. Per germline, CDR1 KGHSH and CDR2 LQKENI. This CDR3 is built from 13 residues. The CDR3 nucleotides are TGTGCCAGCTCACCAAGCGGCGGGGGGGCCCAGTACTTC. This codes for CASSPSGGGAQYF.

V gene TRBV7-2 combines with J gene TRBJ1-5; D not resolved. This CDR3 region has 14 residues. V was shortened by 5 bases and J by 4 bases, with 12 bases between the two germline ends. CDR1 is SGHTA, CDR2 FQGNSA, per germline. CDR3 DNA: TGTGCCAGCAGCCACCCGGGAGAGAATCAGCCCCAGCATTTT. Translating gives CASSHPGENQPQHF.

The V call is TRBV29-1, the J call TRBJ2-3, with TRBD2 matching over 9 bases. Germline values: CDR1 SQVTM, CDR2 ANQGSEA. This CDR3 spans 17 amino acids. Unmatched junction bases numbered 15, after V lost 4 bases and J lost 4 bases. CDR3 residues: CSVVSGTSLILADTQYF. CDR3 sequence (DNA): TGCAGCGTTGTATCCGGGACTAGCCTTATCCTCGCAGATACGCAGTATTTT.

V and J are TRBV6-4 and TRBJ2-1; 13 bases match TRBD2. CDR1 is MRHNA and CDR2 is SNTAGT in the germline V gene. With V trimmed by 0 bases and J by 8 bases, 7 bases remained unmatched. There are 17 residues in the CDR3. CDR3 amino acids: CASSDSPLAGGRDEQFF. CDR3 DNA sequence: TGTGCCAGCAGTGACTCACCACTAGCGGGGGGGCGAGATGAGCAGTTCTTC.

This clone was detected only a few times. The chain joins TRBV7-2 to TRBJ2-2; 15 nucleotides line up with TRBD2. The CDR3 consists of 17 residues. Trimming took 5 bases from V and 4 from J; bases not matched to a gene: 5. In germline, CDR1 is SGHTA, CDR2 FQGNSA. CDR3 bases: TGTGCCAGCAGCCTAGGACTAGCGGGGGGGCCCACCGGGGAGCTGTTTTTT. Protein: CASSLGLAGGPTGELFF.

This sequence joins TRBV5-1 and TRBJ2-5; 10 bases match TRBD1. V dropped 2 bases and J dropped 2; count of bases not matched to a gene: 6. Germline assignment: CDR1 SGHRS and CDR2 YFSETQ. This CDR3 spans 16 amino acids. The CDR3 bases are TGCGCCAGCAGCTTTTACGGACAGGGGGGTCAAGAGACCCAGTACTTC. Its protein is CASSFYGQGGQETQYF. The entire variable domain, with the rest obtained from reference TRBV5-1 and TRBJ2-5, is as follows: KAGVTQTPRYLIKTRGQQVTLSCSPISGHRSVSWYQQTPGQGLQFLFEYFSETQRNKGNFPGRFSGRQFSNSRSEMNVSTLELGDSALYLCASSFYGQGGQETQYFGPGTRLLVL.

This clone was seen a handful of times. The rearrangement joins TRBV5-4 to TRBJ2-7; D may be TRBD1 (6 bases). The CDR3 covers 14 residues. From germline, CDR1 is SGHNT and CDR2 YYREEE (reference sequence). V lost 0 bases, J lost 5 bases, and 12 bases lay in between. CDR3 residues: CASSLVQGKDEQYF. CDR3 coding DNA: TGTGCCAGCAGCTTGGTGCAGGGGAAGGACGAGCAGTACTTC.

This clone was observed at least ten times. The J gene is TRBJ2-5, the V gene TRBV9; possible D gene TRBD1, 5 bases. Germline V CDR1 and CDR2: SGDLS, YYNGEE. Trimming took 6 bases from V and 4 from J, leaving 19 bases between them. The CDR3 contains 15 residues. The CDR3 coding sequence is TGTGCCAGCACCCTAACCCAGGGAATCGGAGAGACCCAGTACTTC. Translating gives CASTLTQGIGETQYF. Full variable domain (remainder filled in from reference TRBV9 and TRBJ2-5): DSGVTQTPKHLITATGQRVTLRCSPRSGDLSVYWYQQSLDQGLQFLIQYYNGEERAKGNILERFSAQQFPDLHSELNLSSLELGDSALYFCASTLTQGIGETQYFGPGTRLLVL.

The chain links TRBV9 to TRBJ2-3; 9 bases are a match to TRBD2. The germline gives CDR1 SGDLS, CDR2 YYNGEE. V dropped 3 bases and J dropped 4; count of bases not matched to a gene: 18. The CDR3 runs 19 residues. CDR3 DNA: TGTGCCAGCAGCGGGCGGTGGCTGTCCGGGACTAGCAAAGCAGATACGCAGTATTTT. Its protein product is CASSGRWLSGTSKADTQYF.

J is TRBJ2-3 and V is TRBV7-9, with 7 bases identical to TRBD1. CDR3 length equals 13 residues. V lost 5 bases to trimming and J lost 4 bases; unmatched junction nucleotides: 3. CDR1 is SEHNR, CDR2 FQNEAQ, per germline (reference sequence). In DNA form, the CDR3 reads TGTGCCAGCAGCCCGAGGGGGCCAGATACGCAGTATTTT. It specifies CASSPRGPDTQYF. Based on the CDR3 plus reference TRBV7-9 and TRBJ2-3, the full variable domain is DTGVSQNPRHKITKRGQNVTFRCDPISEHNRLYWYRQTLGQGPEFLTYFQNEAQLEKSRLLSDRFSAERPKGSFSTLEIQRTEQGDSAMYLCASSPRGPDTQYFGPGTRLTVL.

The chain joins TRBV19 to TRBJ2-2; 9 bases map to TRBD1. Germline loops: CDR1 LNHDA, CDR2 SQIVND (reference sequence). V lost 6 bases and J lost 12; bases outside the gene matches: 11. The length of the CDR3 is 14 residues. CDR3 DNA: TGTGCCAGTAGGACCGGTACAGGGGGCATGAAGCTGTTTTTT. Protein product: CASRTGTGGMKLFF.

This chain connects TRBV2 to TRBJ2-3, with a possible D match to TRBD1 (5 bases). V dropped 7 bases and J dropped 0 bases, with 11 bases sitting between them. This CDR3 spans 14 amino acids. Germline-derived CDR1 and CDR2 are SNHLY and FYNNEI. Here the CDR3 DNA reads TGTGCCAGCATTAAGGGGTCGAGCACAGATACGCAGTATTTT. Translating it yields CASIKGSSTDTQYF.

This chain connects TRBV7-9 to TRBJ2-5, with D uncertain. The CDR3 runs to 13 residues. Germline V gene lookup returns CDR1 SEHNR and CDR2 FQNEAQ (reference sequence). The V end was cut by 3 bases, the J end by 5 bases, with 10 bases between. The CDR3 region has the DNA TGTGCCAGCAGCTTCTTTCCCGTTGAGACCCAGTACTTC. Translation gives CASSFFPVETQYF. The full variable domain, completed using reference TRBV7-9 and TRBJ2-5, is DTGVSQNPRHKITKRGQNVTFRCDPISEHNRLYWYRQTLGQGPEFLTYFQNEAQLEKSRLLSDRFSAERPKGSFSTLEIQRTEQGDSAMYLCASSFFPVETQYFGPGTRLLVL.

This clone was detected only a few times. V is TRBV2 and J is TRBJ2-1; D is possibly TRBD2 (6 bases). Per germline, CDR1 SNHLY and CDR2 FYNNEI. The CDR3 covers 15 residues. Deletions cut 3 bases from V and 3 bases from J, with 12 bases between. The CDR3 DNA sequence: TGTGCCAGCAGTGACGACCGGGGGAACTACAATGAGCAGTTCTTC. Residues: CASSDDRGNYNEQFF. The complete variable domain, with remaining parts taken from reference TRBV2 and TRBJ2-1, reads EPEVTQTPSHQVTQMGQEVILRCVPISNHLYFYWYRQILGQKVEFLVSFYNNEISEKSEIFDDQFSVERPDGSNFTLKIRSTKLEDSAMYFCASSDDRGNYNEQFFGPGTRLTVL.